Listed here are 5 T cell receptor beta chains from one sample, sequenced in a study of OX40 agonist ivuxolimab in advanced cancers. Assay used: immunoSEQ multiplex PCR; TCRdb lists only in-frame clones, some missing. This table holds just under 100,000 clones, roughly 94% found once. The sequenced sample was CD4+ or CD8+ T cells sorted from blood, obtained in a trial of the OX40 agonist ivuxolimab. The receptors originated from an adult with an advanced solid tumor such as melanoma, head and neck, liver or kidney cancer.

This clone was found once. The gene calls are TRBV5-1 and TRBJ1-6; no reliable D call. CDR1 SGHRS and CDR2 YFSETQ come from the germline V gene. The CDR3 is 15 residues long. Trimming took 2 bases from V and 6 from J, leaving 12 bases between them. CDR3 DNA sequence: TGCGCCAGCAGCTTCGAGGGCCGGGGTAATTCACCCCTCCACTTT. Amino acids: CASSFEGRGNSPLHF.

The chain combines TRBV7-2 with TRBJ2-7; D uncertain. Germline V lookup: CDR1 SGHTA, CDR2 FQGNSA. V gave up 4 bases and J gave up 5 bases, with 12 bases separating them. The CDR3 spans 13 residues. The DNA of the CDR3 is TGTGCCAGCAGCTCCCCGGGTCGGGACGAGCAGTACTTC. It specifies CASSSPGRDEQYF. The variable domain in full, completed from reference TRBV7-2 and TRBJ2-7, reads GAGVSQSPSNKVTEKGKDVELRCDPISGHTALYWYRQSLGQGLEFLIYFQGNSAPDKSGLPSDRFSAERTGGSVSTLTIQRTQQEDSAVYLCASSSPGRDEQYFGPGTRLTVT.

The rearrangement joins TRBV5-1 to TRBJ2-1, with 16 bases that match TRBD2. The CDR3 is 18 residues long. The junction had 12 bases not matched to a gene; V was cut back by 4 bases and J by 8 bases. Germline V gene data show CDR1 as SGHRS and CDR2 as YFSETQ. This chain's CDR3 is CASSTGLAGGRSADEQFF. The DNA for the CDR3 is TGCGCCAGCAGCACGGGACTAGCGGGGGGGCGGTCTGCCGATGAGCAGTTCTTC.

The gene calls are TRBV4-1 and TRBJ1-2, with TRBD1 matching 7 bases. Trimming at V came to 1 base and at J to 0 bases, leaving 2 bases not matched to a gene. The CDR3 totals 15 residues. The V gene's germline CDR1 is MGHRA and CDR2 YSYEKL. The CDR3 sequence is CASSQAGQSNYGYTF. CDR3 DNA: TGCGCCAGCAGCCAAGCGGGACAGTCTAACTATGGCTACACCTTC.

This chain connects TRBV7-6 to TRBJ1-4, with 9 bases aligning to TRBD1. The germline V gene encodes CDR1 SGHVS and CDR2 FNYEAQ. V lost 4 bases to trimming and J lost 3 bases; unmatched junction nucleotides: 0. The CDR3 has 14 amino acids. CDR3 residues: CASSYRGPNEKLFF. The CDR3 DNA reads TGTGCCAGCAGCTACAGGGGGCCTAATGAAAAACTGTTTTTT.